A selection of T cell receptor beta chains follows, all from one sample in a study of OX40 agonist ivuxolimab in advanced cancers. Produced via immunoSEQ multiplex PCR; TCRdb's table is partial and in-frame only. This table holds approximately 50,000 clones, roughly 85% found once. Source: CD4+ or CD8+ T cells sorted from blood, taken in a trial of the OX40 agonist ivuxolimab. The receptors originated from an adult with an advanced solid tumor such as melanoma, head and neck, liver or kidney cancer. The CDR3 runs from the conserved cysteine through the conserved F or W.

cdr3_aa: CASSQEVPGVNSGNTIYF
v_call: TRBV4-1
cdr3_length: 18
j_call: TRBJ1-3

cdr3_aa: CASSPVSFSYEQYF
v_call: TRBV28
cdr3_length: 14
j_call: TRBJ2-7

cdr3_aa: CASSVGPLRDRGTGELFF
v_call: TRBV9
cdr3_length: 18
j_call: TRBJ2-2

cdr3_aa: CASSAGSGGETQYF
v_call: TRBV2
cdr3_length: 14
j_call: TRBJ2-5

cdr3_aa: CASSPGSNQPQHF
v_call: TRBV18
cdr3_length: 13
j_call: TRBJ1-5

cdr3_aa: CASSYRQAAGANVLTF
v_call: TRBV6-6
cdr3_length: 16
j_call: TRBJ2-6

cdr3_aa: CAWSVVRGYGYTF
v_call: TRBV30
cdr3_length: 13
j_call: TRBJ1-2

cdr3_aa: CASSPIAGAYEQYF
v_call: TRBV14
cdr3_length: 14
j_call: TRBJ2-7

cdr3_aa: CASGWVPGQLTEAFF
v_call: TRBV12-5
cdr3_length: 15
j_call: TRBJ1-1

cdr3_aa: CASRDSDYEQYF
v_call: TRBV6-6
cdr3_length: 12
j_call: TRBJ2-7

cdr3_aa: CASSLGQGAYEQYF
v_call: TRBV5-1
cdr3_length: 14
j_call: TRBJ2-7

cdr3_aa: CASSPPVRGRTKAQYF
v_call: TRBV28
cdr3_length: 16
j_call: TRBJ2-3

cdr3_aa: CASSYRTGLEAFF
v_call: TRBV5-1
cdr3_length: 13
j_call: TRBJ1-1

cdr3_aa: CASSLVASDSSGNTIYF
v_call: TRBV7-6
cdr3_length: 17
j_call: TRBJ1-3

cdr3_aa: CASSLNHGRYTDTQYF
v_call: TRBV6-6
cdr3_length: 16
j_call: TRBJ2-3

cdr3_aa: CASSQGSRDRDNYGYTF
v_call: TRBV4-2
cdr3_length: 17
j_call: TRBJ1-2

cdr3_aa: CASSQLDGSGELFF
v_call: TRBV18
cdr3_length: 14
j_call: TRBJ2-2

cdr3_aa: CASSRDSSYYEQYF
v_call: TRBV2
cdr3_length: 14
j_call: TRBJ2-7

cdr3_aa: CASSLTGNTIYF
v_call: TRBV7-8
cdr3_length: 12
j_call: TRBJ1-3

cdr3_aa: CASSLVGGPGEQFF
v_call: TRBV11-3
cdr3_length: 14
j_call: TRBJ2-1

cdr3_aa: CATERGSYEQYF
v_call: TRBV6-1
cdr3_length: 12
j_call: TRBJ2-7

cdr3_aa: CAISAGQGYGYTF
v_call: TRBV10-3
cdr3_length: 13
j_call: TRBJ1-2

cdr3_aa: CAWSTGGARAYNEQFF
v_call: TRBV30
cdr3_length: 16
j_call: TRBJ2-1

cdr3_aa: CASSLIPGLPGGSYNEQFF
v_call: TRBV27
cdr3_length: 19
j_call: TRBJ2-1

cdr3_aa: CASSARLNEKLFF
v_call: TRBV6-1
cdr3_length: 13
j_call: TRBJ1-4

cdr3_aa: CASNLGPGETQYF
v_call: TRBV5-6
cdr3_length: 13
j_call: TRBJ2-5

cdr3_aa: CASSQDEVDQPQHF
v_call: TRBV4-1
cdr3_length: 14
j_call: TRBJ1-5

cdr3_aa: CASSSERWETQYF
v_call: TRBV11-3
cdr3_length: 13
j_call: TRBJ2-5

cdr3_aa: CASSVADTQYF
v_call: TRBV2
cdr3_length: 11
j_call: TRBJ2-3

cdr3_aa: CASRDTGWGTDTQYF
v_call: TRBV19
cdr3_length: 15
j_call: TRBJ2-3

cdr3_aa: CASSYSVRALNTEAFF
v_call: TRBV6-5
cdr3_length: 16
j_call: TRBJ1-1

cdr3_aa: CASGTWNEQFF
v_call: TRBV28
cdr3_length: 11
j_call: TRBJ2-1

cdr3_aa: CASSQQGGSYEQYF
v_call: TRBV28
cdr3_length: 14
j_call: TRBJ2-7

cdr3_aa: CSVAITQRGEQYF
v_call: TRBV29-1
cdr3_length: 13
j_call: TRBJ2-7

cdr3_aa: CATGGVDTDTQYF
v_call: TRBV15
cdr3_length: 13
j_call: TRBJ2-3

cdr3_aa: CASSLKGNYGYTF
v_call: TRBV27
cdr3_length: 13
j_call: TRBJ1-2

cdr3_aa: CASSQDSGRAYNEQFF
v_call: TRBV4-1
cdr3_length: 16
j_call: TRBJ2-1

cdr3_aa: CASSARQGEKLFF
v_call: TRBV9
cdr3_length: 13
j_call: TRBJ1-4

cdr3_aa: CASSFGDSGNTIYF
v_call: TRBV5-1
cdr3_length: 14
j_call: TRBJ1-3

cdr3_aa: CASRGGSGANVLTF
v_call: TRBV2
cdr3_length: 14
j_call: TRBJ2-6

cdr3_aa: CASSVVGEFTDTQYF
v_call: TRBV9
cdr3_length: 15
j_call: TRBJ2-3

cdr3_aa: CASSAHRGGGYTF
v_call: TRBV19
cdr3_length: 13
j_call: TRBJ1-2

cdr3_aa: CASSIDGGTDTQYF
v_call: TRBV19
cdr3_length: 14
j_call: TRBJ2-3

cdr3_aa: CASSQDLFSYEQYF
v_call: TRBV11-2
cdr3_length: 14
j_call: TRBJ2-7

cdr3_aa: CASSLKGGGGSKQFF
v_call: TRBV7-8
cdr3_length: 15
j_call: TRBJ2-1

cdr3_aa: CASGFATGGLYEQYF
v_call: TRBV27
cdr3_length: 15
j_call: TRBJ2-7

cdr3_aa: CASSQGKVQLSYEQYF
v_call: TRBV14
cdr3_length: 16
j_call: TRBJ2-7

cdr3_aa: CASRLEQGRSYNEQFF
v_call: TRBV12-2
cdr3_length: 16
j_call: TRBJ2-1

cdr3_aa: CASSSALAYNEQFF
v_call: TRBV5-6
cdr3_length: 14
j_call: TRBJ2-1

cdr3_aa: CAISEARETEAFF
v_call: TRBV10-3
cdr3_length: 13
j_call: TRBJ1-1

cdr3_aa: CASSLGLAPEQYF
v_call: TRBV7-2
cdr3_length: 13
j_call: TRBJ2-7